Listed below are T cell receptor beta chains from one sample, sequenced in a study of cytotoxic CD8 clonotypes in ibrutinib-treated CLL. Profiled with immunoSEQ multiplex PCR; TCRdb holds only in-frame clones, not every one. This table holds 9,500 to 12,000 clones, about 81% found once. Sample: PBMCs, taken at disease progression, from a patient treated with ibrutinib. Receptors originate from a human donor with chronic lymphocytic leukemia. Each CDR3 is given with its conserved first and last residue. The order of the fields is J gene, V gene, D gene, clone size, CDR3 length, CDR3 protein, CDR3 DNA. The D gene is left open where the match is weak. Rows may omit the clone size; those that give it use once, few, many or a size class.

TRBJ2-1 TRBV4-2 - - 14 CASSQDRLNNEQFF TGTGCCAGCAGCCAAGATCGCCTAAACAATGAGCAGTTCTTC
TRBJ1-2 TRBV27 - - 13 CASGWGGAAGYTF TGTGCCAGCGGCTGGGGGGGGGCGGCTGGCTACACCTTC
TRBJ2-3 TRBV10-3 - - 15 CAISESKGVADTQYF TGTGCCATCAGTGAGTCGAAAGGGGTAGCAGATACGCAGTATTTT
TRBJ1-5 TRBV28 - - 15 CASSRSAESNQPQHF TGTGCCAGCAGCCGCAGTGCGGAAAGCAATCAGCCCCAGCATTTT
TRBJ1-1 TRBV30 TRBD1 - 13 CAWRTAGGTEAFF TGTGCCTGGAGGACGGCAGGGGGCACTGAAGCTTTCTTT
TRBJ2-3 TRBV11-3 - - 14 CASSTSEATDTQYF TGTGCCAGCAGCACGAGTGAAGCCACAGATACGCAGTATTTT
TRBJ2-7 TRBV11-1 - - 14 CASSRQAIFYEQYF TGTGCCAGCAGCCGACAGGCAATCTTCTACGAGCAGTACTTC
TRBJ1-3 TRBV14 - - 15 CASSPDSSSGNTIYF TGTGCCAGCAGCCCCGACTCCAGCTCTGGAAACACCATATATTTT
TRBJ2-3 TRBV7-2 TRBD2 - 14 CASSRGLAPDTQYF TGTGCCAGCAGCCGAGGACTAGCTCCAGATACGCAGTATTTT
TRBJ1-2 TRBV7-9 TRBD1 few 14 CASSFRDRGRGYTF TGTGCCAGCAGCTTCCGGGACAGGGGTCGAGGCTACACCTTC
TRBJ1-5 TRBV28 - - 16 CASTIFTTAQNQPQHF TGTGCCAGCACCATCTTTACGACAGCTCAGAATCAGCCCCAGCATTTT
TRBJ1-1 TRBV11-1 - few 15 CASSPIGGAYTEAFF TGTGCCAGCAGCCCCATCGGGGGGGCGTACACTGAAGCTTTCTTT
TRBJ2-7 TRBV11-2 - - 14 CASSPGTSTYEQYF TGTGCCAGCAGCCCTGGGACTTCTACCTACGAGCAGTACTTC
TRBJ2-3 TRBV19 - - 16 CASSIQGVGASDTQYF TGTGCCAGTAGTATACAAGGGGTGGGGGCCTCAGATACGCAGTATTTT
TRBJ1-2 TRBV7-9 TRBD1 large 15 CASSILDREVYGYTF TGTGCCAGCAGCATCTTGGACAGGGAGGTCTATGGCTACACCTTC
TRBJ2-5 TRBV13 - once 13 CASSLSAQETQYF TGTGCCAGCAGCTTATCGGCCCAAGAGACCCAGTACTTC
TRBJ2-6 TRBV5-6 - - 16 CASSFTNPAGANVLTF TGTGCCAGCAGCTTTACGAACCCGGCTGGGGCCAACGTCCTGACTTTC
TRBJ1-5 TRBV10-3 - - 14 CAISEPNRPGSQHF TGTGCCATCAGTGAGCCCAATCGACCGGGGTCCCAGCATTTT
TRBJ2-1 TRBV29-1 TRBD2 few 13 CSVGTSSHNEQFF TGCAGCGTAGGGACTAGCAGTCACAATGAGCAGTTCTTC
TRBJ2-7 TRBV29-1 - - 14 CSVEDQVREAEQYF TGCAGCGTTGAAGATCAGGTCAGGGAGGCCGAGCAGTACTTC
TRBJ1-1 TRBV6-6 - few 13 CASSPSLNTEAFF TGTGCCAGCAGCCCCTCTTTGAACACTGAAGCTTTCTTT
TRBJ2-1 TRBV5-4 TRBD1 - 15 CASSLGQGTNNEQFF TGTGCCAGCAGCTTGGGACAGGGAACCAACAATGAGCAGTTCTTC
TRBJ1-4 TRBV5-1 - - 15 CASSLEGGSNEKLFF TGCGCCAGCAGCTTGGAGGGGGGGTCTAATGAAAAACTGTTTTTT
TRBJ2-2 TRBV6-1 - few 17 CASSESEWGRVSGELFF TGTGCCAGCAGTGAATCAGAGTGGGGGCGAGTTTCCGGGGAGCTGTTTTTT
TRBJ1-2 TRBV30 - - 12 CAWSRQSDGYTF TGTGCCTGGAGTCGACAGTCGGATGGCTACACCTTC
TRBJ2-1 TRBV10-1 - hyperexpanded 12 CASSEASNEQFF TGCGCCAGCAGTGAGGCAAGTAATGAGCAGTTCTTC
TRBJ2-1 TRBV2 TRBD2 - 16 CASGRKTSGSYNEQFF TGTGCCAGCGGAAGAAAGACTAGCGGGAGCTACAATGAGCAGTTCTTC